This section outlines one TCR beta chain sequence together with its context. Which antigen it targets is not known. Base qualities are not provided; no much larger clone lies one nucleotide away. The sample originates from a study of CD8+CD57+ T cells in acquired aplastic anemia (dated by TCRdb to the late 2010s). Study-level background: DNA extracted from sorted CD4+ and CD8+ cells had a mean of roughly 3.4 ug, with a range of roughly 0.18 to 27.4 ug. A CD8+CD57+ expansion meant a frequency higher than the mean frequency seen in healthy subjects. General study outcomes and caveats: Between patients and healthy controls, no significant difference in CD8+ Simpson's diversity was found (P=0.060). Approximately 27 CD8+ CDR3 sequences were found in both patients and controls but appeared to be highly expressed in patients and within the immunodominant clones of the patients.

Expansion of CD8+CD57+ cells had been shown by flow cytometry in the patients chosen for sequencing. Every patient had severe acquired aplastic anemia, diagnosed using the International Study of Aplastic Anemia and Agranulocytosis and Camitta criteria. At the time blood was sampled, none of the patients had received any therapy. In the study, sorted CD4+ and CD8+ blood T cells from patients with severe aplastic anemia and from healthy subjects underwent deep sequencing of TCR repertoires. Patients were enrolled in the USA under clinicaltrials.gov protocols 00001620, 01623167, 00001397, 00071045, 00081523 and 00961064. Ficoll-Paque density gradient centrifugation was used to isolate peripheral blood mononuclear cells. Before DNA extraction, CD4+ and CD8+ T cells were sorted by FACS or by magnetic beads. V ends up 5 bases short and J 7 bases short, with an unmatched junction base count of 4. Reading the germline V gene (reference sequence) gives CDR1 LNHDA and CDR2 SQIVND. There are 14 amino acids in the CDR3, from cysteine to phenylalanine inclusive. Only the CDR3 region is kept as DNA, spanning 42 bases read in frame from base 1.

Genomic DNA served as template for TCR beta VDJ combination and CDR3 sequence profiling. TCR repertoire sequencing was run on an Illumina HiSeq 2000. On the study's bioinformatics: Repertoires were assessed using TRBV/TRBJ rearrangement plots, CDR3 size and DJ length profiles, and Simpson's diversity index. The most abundant DNA sequence in the deep sequencing data was taken as the immunodominant clone. CDR3 amino acid sequences were checked for sharing between subjects and were compared against published repertoires and the VDJdb database. TCRdb redid the processing of the public reads, applying fastp at Q25 and MiXCR, and retained in-frame beta chains. All rows with the same CDR3 protein become a single entry with the most common DNA and genes. In this record, the V and J calls reflect TCRdb's handling and not the investigators' own analysis. The sample table lists under 350,000 distinct CDR3 sequences, 45% to 65% of them with a count of one. The ten largest make up 1.3% of the sample.

The TCR was taken from a human donor with aplastic anemia. The chain uses TRBV19 and TRBJ2-1; TRBD2 lines up with 11 middle nucleotides. Sequencing was carried out using sorted CD4+, CD8+, or CD8+CD57+ T cells (not recorded which) from PBMCs. The sequence in DNA is TGTGCCAGTAGTCTCGGGACTAGCGGAAATGAGCAGTTCTTC. This sequence encodes CASSLGTSGNEQFF. With all but the CDR3 taken from the reference TRBV19 and TRBJ2-1 genes, the full variable domain is: DGGITQSPKYLFRKEGQNVTLSCEQNLNHDAMYWYRQDPGQGLRLIYYSQIVNDFQKGDIAEGYSVSREKKESFPLTVTSAQKNPTAFYLCASSLGTSGNEQFFGPGTRLTVL.